The 25 T cell receptor beta chains below come from one sample, sequenced in a study of blood T cell repertoires in COVID-19. Sequencing was performed with immunoSEQ multiplex PCR; in TCRdb, only in-frame clones are kept and a portion is missing. This table holds some 80,000 clones, approximately 80% found once. Material for sequencing was peripheral blood. Receptor source: an older man with acute or convalescent COVID-19.

The chain recombines TRBV11-2 with TRBJ1-1, with TRBD1 as a possible D gene (5 bases). Germline V gene lookup returns CDR1 SGHAT and CDR2 FQNNGV. Trimming removed 5 bases at V and 11 bases at J, with 18 bases between. This CDR3 contains 13 residues. The CDR3 sequence: CASSPDWGVKAFF. The CDR3 nucleotides read TGTGCCAGCAGCCCTGATTGGGGGGTAAAGGCTTTCTTT.

V gene TRBV18 combines with J gene TRBJ2-2; 7 bases agree with TRBD1. J lost 4 bases, V lost 3 bases, and 8 bases had no gene match. The V gene's germline CDR1 is KGHSH and CDR2 LQKENI. The CDR3 contains 16 residues. CDR3 sequence: CASSPKGQPLTGELFF. Here the CDR3 DNA reads TGTGCCAGCTCACCTAAGGGACAGCCCCTCACCGGGGAGCTGTTTTTT. Supplemented by reference TRBV18 and TRBJ2-2, the full variable domain reads NAGVMQNPRHLVRRRGQEARLRCSPMKGHSHVYWYRQLPEEGLKFMVYLQKENIIDESGMPKERFSAEFPKEGPSILRIQQVVRGDSAAYFCASSPKGQPLTGELFFGEGSRLTVL.

V gene TRBV28 combines with J gene TRBJ1-5; D may be TRBD1 (5 bases). Germline V lookup: CDR1 MDHEN, CDR2 SYDVKM. The V end was cut by 3 bases, the J end by 6 bases, with 15 bases between. CDR3 length: 15 amino acids. CDR3 region: CASSFSGQAPQPQHF. DNA for the CDR3: TGTGCCAGCAGTTTTTCAGGACAAGCCCCTCAGCCCCAGCATTTT.

This clone has a single count. The chain links TRBV18 to TRBJ2-7, with TRBD1 as a possible D gene (6 bases). Trimming left V 6 bases short and J 1 base short, with 10 bases between. The CDR3 is 13 amino acids. Per the germline V gene, CDR1 is KGHSH and CDR2 is LQKENI. The CDR3 DNA follows: TGTGCCAGCTCTCAACAGGGATCCTACGAGCAGTACTTC. Protein: CASSQQGSYEQYF. The complete variable domain, with remaining parts taken from reference TRBV18 and TRBJ2-7, reads NAGVMQNPRHLVRRRGQEARLRCSPMKGHSHVYWYRQLPEEGLKFMVYLQKENIIDESGMPKERFSAEFPKEGPSILRIQQVVRGDSAAYFCASSQQGSYEQYFGPGTRLTVT.

The chain is built from TRBV5-1 and TRBJ1-6; D uncertain. The V end was cut by 0 bases, the J end by 5 bases, with 6 bases between. The CDR3 is made up of 14 amino acids. Germline-derived CDR1 and CDR2 are SGHRS and YFSETQ. The CDR3 nucleotides are TGCGCCAGCAGCTTGGGGGCAGATAATTCACCCCTCCACTTT. Translating it yields CASSLGADNSPLHF. Full variable domain (missing parts from reference TRBV5-1 and TRBJ1-6): KAGVTQTPRYLIKTRGQQVTLSCSPISGHRSVSWYQQTPGQGLQFLFEYFSETQRNKGNFPGRFSGRQFSNSRSEMNVSTLELGDSALYLCASSLGADNSPLHFGNGTRLTVT.

This clone was recorded once. The rearrangement uses TRBV6-1 and TRBJ2-1, with D hard to call. V lost 3 bases to trimming and J lost 4 bases, with 7 bases between them. The CDR3 spans 13 residues. Per the germline V gene, CDR1 is MNHNS and CDR2 is SASEGT. CDR3 region: CASSEGFYNEQFF. CDR3 sequence (DNA): TGTGCCAGCAGTGAGGGCTTTTACAATGAGCAGTTCTTC.

The chain employs TRBV14 and TRBJ2-2, with D uncertain. Germline-derived CDR1 and CDR2 are SGHDN and FVKESK. Between the trimmed V and J ends, which lost 4 bases and 6 bases, there was a span of 9 bases. There are 13 residues in the CDR3. Written as DNA, the CDR3 is TGTGCCAGCAGCCCCGTTATCTCCGGGGAGCTGTTTTTT. The encoded protein is CASSPVISGELFF.

The V call is TRBV5-1, the J call TRBJ2-7; D unclear. The CDR3 length is 15 residues. V lost 4 bases and J 2 bases, leaving 16 bases between the germline ends. The V gene's germline CDR1 is SGHRS and CDR2 YFSETQ. The CDR3 coding sequence is TGCGCCAGCAGCCCCACTGAGGATATAACCTACGAGCAGTACTTC. This gives the protein CASSPTEDITYEQYF.

The V gene is TRBV7-3, the J gene TRBJ2-7; D gene unclear. This CDR3 has 13 residues. Trimming removed 2 bases at V and 3 bases at J, with 8 bases between. Germline V CDR1 and CDR2: SGHTA, FQGTGA. The CDR3 region is CASSLDRFYEQYF. The CDR3 DNA reads as TGTGCCAGCAGCTTAGATAGATTCTACGAGCAGTACTTC.

The genes are TRBV5-5 and TRBJ1-3; 7 positions match TRBD1. The V and J ends lost 1 base and 4 bases, in that order; junction bases with no gene match: 5. Germline-derived CDR1 and CDR2 are SGHKS and YYEKEE (reference sequence). CDR3 size: 15 residues. CDR3 loop: CASSLNEGAGNTIYF. CDR3 DNA: TGTGCCAGCAGCTTGAATGAGGGGGCAGGAAACACCATATATTTT.

This clone has a single count. The J gene is TRBJ2-7, the V gene TRBV19; possible D gene TRBD1, 6 bases. The ends were cut back, 7 bases at V and 2 bases at J, with 12 bases in the middle. Germline CDR1 LNHDA, CDR2 SQIVND (reference sequence). This CDR3 has 13 amino acids. For the CDR3, the DNA is TGTGCCAGTACCCCCAGGGGTACCTACGAGCAGTACTTC. Translation gives CASTPRGTYEQYF.

This chain joins TRBV19 and TRBJ1-1; tentatively, D is TRBD1 (6 bases). Germline V gene data show CDR1 as LNHDA and CDR2 as SQIVND (reference sequence). V was pared by 7 bases and J by 3 bases, with 18 bases between. The CDR3 is 15 amino acids. The CDR3 DNA reads TGTGCCAGTACCCATAACGACAGGTTAGACACTGAAGCTTTCTTT. As protein: CASTHNDRLDTEAFF.

In DNA form, the CDR3 reads TGTGCCAGCAGCCAACCCGGAGGACAGTCAAATTCACCCCTCCACTTT. This translates into CASSQPGGQSNSPLHF. V usage is TRBV4-2 and J usage is TRBJ1-6; tentative D call: TRBD1 (6 bases). V lost 2 bases and J lost 7, with 15 bases in between. Germline V gene lookup returns CDR1 LGHNA and CDR2 YNFKEQ. This CDR3 is 16 amino acids long.

This rearrangement joins TRBV5-6 to TRBJ2-1; D might be TRBD2 (6 bases). Trimming took 2 bases from V and 8 from J, leaving 14 bases between them. This CDR3 comprises 14 residues. Germline V gives CDR1 SGHDT, CDR2 YYEEEE. CDR3 protein: CASSFWGGMDEQFF. The CDR3 DNA sequence: TGTGCCAGCAGCTTTTGGGGAGGCATGGATGAGCAGTTCTTC. The variable domain in full, with the rest retrieved from reference TRBV5-6 and TRBJ2-1, is DAGVTQSPTHLIKTRGQQVTLRCSPKSGHDTVSWYQQALGQGPQFIFQYYEEEERQRGNFPDRFSGHQFPNYSSELNVNALLLGDSALYLCASSFWGGMDEQFFGPGTRLTVL.

The chain uses TRBV5-4 and TRBJ1-1; no clear D. The germline V gene encodes CDR1 SGHNT and CDR2 YYREEE (reference sequence). Between the trimmed V and J ends, which lost 3 bases and 1 base, there was a span of 13 bases. This CDR3 has 15 amino acids. The CDR3 coding sequence is TGTGCCAGCAGCTCCCCCGGGAGGACGAACACTGAAGCTTTCTTT. It encodes CASSSPGRTNTEAFF. The full variable domain, with the rest looked up from reference TRBV5-4 and TRBJ1-1, is ETGVTQSPTHLIKTRGQQVTLRCSSQSGHNTVSWYQQALGQGPQFIFQYYREEENGRGNFPPRFSGLQFPNYSSELNVNALELDDSALYLCASSSPGRTNTEAFFGQGTRLTVV.

V gene TRBV2 combines with J gene TRBJ2-7; D perhaps matches TRBD2 (6 bases). Germline CDR1 reads SNHLY; CDR2 reads FYNNEI. The CDR3 has 12 amino acids. V was clipped by 5 bases and J by 3 bases, with 8 bases between them. CDR3 coding DNA: TGTGCCAGCAGTCGACTAGGCTACGAGCAGTACTTC. It codes for CASSRLGYEQYF.

This chain joins TRBV6-6 and TRBJ1-1; 7 positions agree with TRBD1. Germline CDR1 reads MNHNY; CDR2 reads SVGAGI (reference sequence). Losses at the gene ends were 5 bases for V and 3 bases for J; bases not matched to a gene: 12. This CDR3 comprises 16 residues. The DNA for the CDR3 is TGTGCCAGCAGTCGCATGGGACAGAGAAAGGACACTGAAGCTTTCTTT. Amino acids: CASSRMGQRKDTEAFF.

The chain couples TRBV6-5 to TRBJ2-5; 8 bases fit TRBD1. Germline assignment: CDR1 MNHEY and CDR2 SVGAGI. V was clipped by 8 bases and J by 4 bases; unmatched bases: 9. CDR3 size: 14 residues. CDR3 bases: TGTGCCAGCTTCCATTCCGACAGGGGAGAGACCCAGTACTTC. It specifies CASFHSDRGETQYF.

The chain links TRBV7-9 to TRBJ1-1; D unclear. V was pared by 6 bases and J by 6 bases, with 17 bases between. The CDR3 loop spans 14 amino acids. The germline V gene encodes CDR1 SEHNR and CDR2 FQNEAQ (reference sequence). The CDR3 protein is CASSKSRETSEAFF. For the CDR3, the DNA is TGTGCCAGCAGTAAATCGAGGGAGACCTCTGAAGCTTTCTTT.

A few counts support this clone. The V call is TRBV5-1, the J call TRBJ1-1, with TRBD1 as a possible D gene (6 bases). CDR1 SGHRS and CDR2 YFSETQ come from the germline V gene. The CDR3 is made up of 14 amino acids. V lost 0 bases and J lost 9, with 15 bases in between. The CDR3 nucleotides read TGCGCCAGCAGCTTGGTGCAGGGGAACGGAAAAGCTTTCTTT. It encodes CASSLVQGNGKAFF.

The rearrangement links TRBV28 to TRBJ2-1, with 9 bases matching TRBD2. J was trimmed by 4 bases and V by 7 bases; bases with no gene match: 5. The germline CDR1 and CDR2 sequences are MDHEN and SYDVKM. The CDR3 extends over 14 amino acids. The CDR3, as DNA: TGTGCCAGCACATTAAGCGGGAGGTACAATGAGCAGTTCTTC. This codes for CASTLSGRYNEQFF.

CDR3 in amino acids: CASSSPDRGGYEQYF. DNA for the CDR3: TGTGCCAGCAGTTCCCCGGACAGGGGTGGTTACGAGCAGTACTTC. The chain employs TRBV28 and TRBJ2-7, with 9 bases identical to TRBD1. Looked up from germline, CDR1 is MDHEN and CDR2 is SYDVKM. This CDR3 spans 15 amino acids. V gave up 4 bases and J gave up 4 bases; unmatched junction bases: 8.

The chain employs TRBV12-3 or TRBV12-4 and TRBJ1-5, with TRBD1 as a possible D gene (6 bases). The CDR3 has 13 residues. V was trimmed by 5 bases and J by 3 bases, leaving 8 bases between them. The CDR3 protein is CASSGQNNQPQHF. For the CDR3, the DNA is TGTGCCAGCAGTGGACAGAACAATCAGCCCCAGCATTTT.

The V call is TRBV18, the J call TRBJ2-2, with 7 nucleotides matching TRBD1. Germline V gives CDR1 KGHSH, CDR2 LQKENI. This CDR3 has 15 residues. V shed 6 bases and J 4 bases; nucleotides not matched to a gene: 8. The CDR3 reads CASSRQGPSTGELFF. Here the CDR3 DNA reads TGTGCCAGCTCCCGACAGGGCCCTTCCACCGGGGAGCTGTTTTTT.

This clone was detected only once. The V gene is TRBV10-3, the J gene TRBJ2-1; 8 nucleotides align to TRBD2. Germline V CDR1 and CDR2: ENHRY, SYGVKD. The CDR3 totals 14 residues. After removal of 3 bases from V and 9 bases from J, the junction contained 7 bases not matched to a gene. This chain's CDR3 is CAISDRTGGGEQFF. The CDR3 nucleotides read TGTGCCATCAGTGACCGTACGGGAGGGGGTGAGCAGTTCTTC.